Given below is one TCR beta chain in context. These data are taken from a study of CD8 T cells in Susac syndrome. The authors reverse transcribed about 0.5 to 1 ug RNA with random hexamers. TCRdb ran MiXCR on the immunoSEQ multiplex PCR reads and lists one entry per CDR3 protein. The sample includes fewer than 350,000 distinct CDR3 sequences, 85% of them seen just once. Looked up from germline, CDR1 is SGHVS and CDR2 is FNYEAQ. With 1 base removed from V and 3 bases from J, the gap between germline ends came to 16 bases. This CDR3 is 17 amino acids long. What was sequenced was CD8+ T cells from PBMCs. The receptor's source is a human donor with multiple sclerosis. The chain couples TRBV7-6 to TRBJ2-4; possibly TRBD2 for D (6 bases). This CDR3 is CASSLGPLTEGKNIQYF. The CDR3, as DNA: TGTGCCAGCAGCTTAGGCCCTCTCACGGAGGGCAAAAACATTCAGTACTTC.